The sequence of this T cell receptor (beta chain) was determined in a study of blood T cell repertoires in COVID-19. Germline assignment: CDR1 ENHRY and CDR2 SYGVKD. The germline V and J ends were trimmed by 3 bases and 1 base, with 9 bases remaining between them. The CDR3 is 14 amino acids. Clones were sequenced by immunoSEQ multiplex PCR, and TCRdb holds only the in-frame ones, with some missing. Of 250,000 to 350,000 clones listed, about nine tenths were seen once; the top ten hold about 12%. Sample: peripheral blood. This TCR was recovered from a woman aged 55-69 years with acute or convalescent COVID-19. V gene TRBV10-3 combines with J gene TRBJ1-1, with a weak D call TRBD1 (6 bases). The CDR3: CAISEEGQNTEAFF. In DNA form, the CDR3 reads TGTGCCATCAGTGAAGAGGGACAGAACACTGAAGCTTTCTTT.